This T cell receptor (beta chain) was profiled in a study of blood T cell repertoires in COVID-19. Study as a whole: Sites across the United States, Italy and Spain contributed samples from acute and convalescent COVID-19.

Authors' data handling: Using reference gene primer amplification, nucleated cell counts were estimated. Assay: immunoSEQ multiplex PCR; the TCRdb copy retains only in-frame clones and omits some. That table gives V, J and clone size, and the DNA gave D and trimming. Here the sample spans 90,000 to 130,000 clones, about 85% being singletons. Germline V gives CDR1 KGHDR, CDR2 SFDVKD. CDR3 length: 13 residues. V was pared by 3 bases and J by 5 bases, with 6 bases between. This sequence was found in a human donor in a cohort sampled during active COVID-19. Sequenced material: peripheral blood. This rearrangement joins TRBV24-1 to TRBJ2-2, with D perhaps matching TRBD1 (5 bases). The DNA for the CDR3 is TGTGCCACCAGTGATAGGGGAACCGGGGAGCTGTTTTTT. Translation gives CATSDRGTGELFF.